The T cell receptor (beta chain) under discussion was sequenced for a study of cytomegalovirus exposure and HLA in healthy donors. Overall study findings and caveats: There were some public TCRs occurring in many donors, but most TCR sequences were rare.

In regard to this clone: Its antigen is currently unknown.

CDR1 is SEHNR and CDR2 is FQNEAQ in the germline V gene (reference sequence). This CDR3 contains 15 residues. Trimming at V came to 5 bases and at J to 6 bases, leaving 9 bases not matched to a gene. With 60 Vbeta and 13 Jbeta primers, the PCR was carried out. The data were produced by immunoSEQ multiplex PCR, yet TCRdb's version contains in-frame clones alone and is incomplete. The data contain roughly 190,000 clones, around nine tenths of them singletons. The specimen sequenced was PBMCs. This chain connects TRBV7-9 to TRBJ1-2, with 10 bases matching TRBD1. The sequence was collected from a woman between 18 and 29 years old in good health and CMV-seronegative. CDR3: CASSPGQGLTNGYTF. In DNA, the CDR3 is TGTGCCAGCAGCCCGGGACAGGGGTTAACAAATGGCTACACCTTC.